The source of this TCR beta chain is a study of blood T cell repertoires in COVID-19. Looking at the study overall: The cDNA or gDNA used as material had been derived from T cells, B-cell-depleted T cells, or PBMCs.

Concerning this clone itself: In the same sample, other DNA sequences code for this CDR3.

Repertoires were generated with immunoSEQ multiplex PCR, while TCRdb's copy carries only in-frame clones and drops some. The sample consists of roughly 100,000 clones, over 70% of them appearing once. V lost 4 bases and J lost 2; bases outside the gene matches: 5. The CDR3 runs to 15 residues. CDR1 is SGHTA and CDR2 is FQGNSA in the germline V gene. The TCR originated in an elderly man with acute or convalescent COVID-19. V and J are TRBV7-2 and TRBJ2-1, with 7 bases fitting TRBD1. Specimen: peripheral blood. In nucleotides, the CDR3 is TGTGCCAGCAGCTCTAACAGGGGAGCCTACAATGAGCAGTTCTTC. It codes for CASSSNRGAYNEQFF.